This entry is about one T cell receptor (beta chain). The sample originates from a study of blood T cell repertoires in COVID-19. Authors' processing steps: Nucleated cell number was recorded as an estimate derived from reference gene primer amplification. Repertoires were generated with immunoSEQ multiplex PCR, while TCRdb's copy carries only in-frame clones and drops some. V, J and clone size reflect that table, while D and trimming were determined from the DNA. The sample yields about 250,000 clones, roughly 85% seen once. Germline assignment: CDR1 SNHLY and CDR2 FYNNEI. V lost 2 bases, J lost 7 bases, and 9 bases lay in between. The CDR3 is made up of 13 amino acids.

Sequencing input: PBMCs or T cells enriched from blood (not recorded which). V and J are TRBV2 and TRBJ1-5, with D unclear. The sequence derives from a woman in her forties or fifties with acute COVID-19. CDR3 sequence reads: CASSEREVQPQHF. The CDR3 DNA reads TGTGCCAGCAGTGAAAGGGAGGTCCAGCCCCAGCATTTT.